This T cell receptor (beta chain) was recovered during a study of blood T cell repertoires in COVID-19. Across the whole study: The United States, Italy and Spain provided the acute and convalescent COVID-19 samples.

Some clones are missing from TCRdb's copy, which holds only in-frame ones; the method was immunoSEQ multiplex PCR. In the table there are fewer than 150,000 clones, roughly 85% of which are singletons. Sequenced input: peripheral blood. The receptor comes from a man in his fifties with acute or convalescent COVID-19.

The CDR3, as DNA: TGTGCCAGTAGTATTCAGGGGAGCAATCAGCCCCAGCATTTT. The encoded protein is CASSIQGSNQPQHF. The V gene is TRBV19, the J gene TRBJ1-5, with D perhaps TRBD1 (6 bases). Germline CDR1 is LNHDA and CDR2 is SQIVND (reference sequence). Trimming stripped 3 bases from V and 1 base from J, with 7 bases between. This CDR3 comprises 14 residues.